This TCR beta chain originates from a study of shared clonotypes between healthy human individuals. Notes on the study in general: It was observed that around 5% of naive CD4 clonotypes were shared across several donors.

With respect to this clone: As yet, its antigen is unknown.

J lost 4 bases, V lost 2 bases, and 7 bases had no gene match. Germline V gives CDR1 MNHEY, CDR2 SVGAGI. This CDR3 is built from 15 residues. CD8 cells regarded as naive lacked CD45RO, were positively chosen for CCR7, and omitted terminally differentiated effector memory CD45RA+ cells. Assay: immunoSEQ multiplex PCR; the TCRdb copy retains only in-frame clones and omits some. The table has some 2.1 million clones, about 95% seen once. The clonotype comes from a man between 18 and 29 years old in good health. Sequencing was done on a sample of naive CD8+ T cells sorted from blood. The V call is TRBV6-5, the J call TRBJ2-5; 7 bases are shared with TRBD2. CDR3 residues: CASSYGQGGRETQYF. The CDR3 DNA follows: TGTGCCAGCAGTTACGGGCAGGGAGGGCGAGAGACCCAGTACTTC.